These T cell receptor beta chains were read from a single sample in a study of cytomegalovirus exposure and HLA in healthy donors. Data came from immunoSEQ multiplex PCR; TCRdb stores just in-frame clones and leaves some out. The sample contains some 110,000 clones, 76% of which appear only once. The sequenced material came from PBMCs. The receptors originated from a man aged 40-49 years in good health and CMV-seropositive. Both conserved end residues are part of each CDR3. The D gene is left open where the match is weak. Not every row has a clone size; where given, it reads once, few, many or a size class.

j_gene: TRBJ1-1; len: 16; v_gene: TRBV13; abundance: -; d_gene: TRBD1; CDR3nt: TGTGCCAGCAGCTACCGACAGGGCCTACGGGGCACTGAAGCTTTCTTT; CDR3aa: CASSYRQGLRGTEAFF
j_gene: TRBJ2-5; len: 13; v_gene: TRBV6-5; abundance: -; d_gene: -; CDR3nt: TGTGCCAGCAGGATGGGGGGACAAGAGACCCAGTACTTC; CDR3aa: CASRMGGQETQYF
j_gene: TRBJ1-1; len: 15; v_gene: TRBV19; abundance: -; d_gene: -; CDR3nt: TGTGCCAGTAGTATAGCTCCCTGGGAGGACACTGAAGCTTTCTTT; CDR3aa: CASSIAPWEDTEAFF
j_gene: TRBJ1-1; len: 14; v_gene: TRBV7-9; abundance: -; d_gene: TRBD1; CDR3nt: TGTGCCAGCAGCTTAGCGACAGGGGGTACTGAAGCTTTCTTT; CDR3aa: CASSLATGGTEAFF
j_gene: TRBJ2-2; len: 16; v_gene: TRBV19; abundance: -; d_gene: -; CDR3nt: TGTGCCAGTAGTATTATTTGGCCGGGAAACACCGGGGAGCTGTTTTTT; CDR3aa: CASSIIWPGNTGELFF
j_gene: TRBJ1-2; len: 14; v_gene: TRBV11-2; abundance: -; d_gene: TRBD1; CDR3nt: TGTGCCAGCAGCCCAGACAGGGGGCCCTATGGCTACACCTTC; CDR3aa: CASSPDRGPYGYTF
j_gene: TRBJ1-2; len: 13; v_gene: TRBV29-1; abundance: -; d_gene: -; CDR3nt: TGCAGCGTTGTAGCGGGGAGGGGTGTGGGCTACACCTTC; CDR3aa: CSVVAGRGVGYTF
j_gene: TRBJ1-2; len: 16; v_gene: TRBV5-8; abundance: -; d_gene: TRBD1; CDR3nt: TGTGCCAGCAGCAAGGCACCGGGACAGGGCGGTCGGGGCTACACCTTC; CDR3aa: CASSKAPGQGGRGYTF
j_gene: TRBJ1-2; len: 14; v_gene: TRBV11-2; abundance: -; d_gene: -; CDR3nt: TGTGCCAGCAGCCTCTTAACAGGGTACGGCGGCTACACCTTC; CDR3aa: CASSLLTGYGGYTF
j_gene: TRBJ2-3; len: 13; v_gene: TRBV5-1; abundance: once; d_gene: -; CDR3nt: TGCGCCAGCAGCTTGGGGCGGGGAGATACGCAGTATTTT; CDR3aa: CASSLGRGDTQYF
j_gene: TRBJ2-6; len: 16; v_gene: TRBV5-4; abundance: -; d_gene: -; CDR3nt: TGTGCCAGCAGCTCAAGACAGGTCTCTGGGGCCAACGTCCTGACTTTC; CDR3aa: CASSSRQVSGANVLTF
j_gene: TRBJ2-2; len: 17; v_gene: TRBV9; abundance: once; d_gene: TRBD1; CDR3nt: TGTGCCAGCAGCGTAGGGACAGGGGGCTTCGACACCGGGGAGCTGTTTTTT; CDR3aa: CASSVGTGGFDTGELFF
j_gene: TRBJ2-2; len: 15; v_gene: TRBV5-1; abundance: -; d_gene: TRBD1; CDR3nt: TGCGCCAGCAGCATCGGGACAGGGAACACCGGGGAGCTGTTTTTT; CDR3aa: CASSIGTGNTGELFF
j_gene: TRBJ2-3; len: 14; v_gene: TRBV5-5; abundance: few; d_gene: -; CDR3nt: TGTGCCAGCAGCCCCTACTCGGGGACAGATACGCAGTATTTT; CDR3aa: CASSPYSGTDTQYF
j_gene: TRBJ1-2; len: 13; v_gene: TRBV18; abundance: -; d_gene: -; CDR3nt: TGTGCCAGCTCACCATCCGGAGACTATGGCTACACCTTC; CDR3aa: CASSPSGDYGYTF
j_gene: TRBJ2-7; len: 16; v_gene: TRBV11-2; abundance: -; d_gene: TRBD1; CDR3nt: TGTGCCAGCAGCTTACGGACAGGGACCATCTCCTACGAGCAGTACTTC; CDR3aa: CASSLRTGTISYEQYF
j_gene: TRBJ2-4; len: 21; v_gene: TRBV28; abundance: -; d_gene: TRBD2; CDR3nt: TGTGCCAGCAGTTTAGGGTTCGATTCTAGCGGGAGGGCTGCGGCCAAAAACAGTCAGTACTTC; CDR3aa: CASSLGFDSSGRAAAKNSQYF
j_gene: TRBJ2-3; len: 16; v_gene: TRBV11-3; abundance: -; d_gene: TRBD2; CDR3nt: TGTGCCAGCAGCCCAGGAGCGGGAGGGAGCACAGATACGCAGTATTTT; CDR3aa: CASSPGAGGSTDTQYF
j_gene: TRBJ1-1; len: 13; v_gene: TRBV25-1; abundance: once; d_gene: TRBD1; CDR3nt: TGTGCCAGCGGCCGACAGGGGGGCACTGAAGCTTTCTTT; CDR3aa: CASGRQGGTEAFF
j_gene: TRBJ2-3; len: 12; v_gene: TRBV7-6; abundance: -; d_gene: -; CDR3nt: TGTGCCAGCAGCTTACAGACAGATACGCAGTATTTT; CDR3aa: CASSLQTDTQYF
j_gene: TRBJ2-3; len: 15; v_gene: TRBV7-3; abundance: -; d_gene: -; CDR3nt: TGTGCCAGCAGCGGGGGGGCTACTAGCACAGATACGCAGTATTTT; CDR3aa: CASSGGATSTDTQYF
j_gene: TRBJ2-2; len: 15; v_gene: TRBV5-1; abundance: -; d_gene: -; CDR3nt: TGCGCCAGCAGCTTGAACAGGGTCGGCACCGGGGAGCTGTTTTTT; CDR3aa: CASSLNRVGTGELFF
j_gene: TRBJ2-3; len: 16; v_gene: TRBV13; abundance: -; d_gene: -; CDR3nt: TGTGCCAGCACCCGTGAAACAGGGCGAGGTGGAGATACGCAGTATTTT; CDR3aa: CASTRETGRGGDTQYF
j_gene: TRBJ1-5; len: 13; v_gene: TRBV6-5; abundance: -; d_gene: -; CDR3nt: TGTGCCAGCAGAGTGACAGACAATCAGCCCCAGCATTTT; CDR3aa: CASRVTDNQPQHF
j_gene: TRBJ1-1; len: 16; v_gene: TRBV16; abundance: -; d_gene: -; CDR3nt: TGTGCCAGCAGCCAATACGGATTCGGGAAATACACTGAAGCTTTCTTT; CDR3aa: CASSQYGFGKYTEAFF
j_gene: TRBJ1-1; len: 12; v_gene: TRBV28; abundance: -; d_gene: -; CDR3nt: TGTGCCGAGGGGGGGAATCCCACTGAAGCTTTCTTT; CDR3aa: CAEGGNPTEAFF
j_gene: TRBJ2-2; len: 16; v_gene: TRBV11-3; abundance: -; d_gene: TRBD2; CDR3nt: TGTGCCAGCAGCTGGTTAGCGGGAGATGTCACCGGGGAGCTGTTTTTT; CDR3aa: CASSWLAGDVTGELFF